This T cell receptor (beta chain) emerged from a study of OX40 agonist ivuxolimab in advanced cancers. As for the study in general: Patients in the trial were receiving intravenous ivuxolimab every 2 weeks, at doses of 0.01 to 10 mg/kg. Dose-escalation subjects each had hepatocellular carcinoma, melanoma, renal cell or head and neck cancer. Overall study findings and caveats: Clonal expansion from baseline to week 6 occurred in both CD4+ and CD8+ T cells. Normalized expansion of T-cell clones was also low for some nonresponders.

To note about this clone: Its antigen remains unidentified.

The repertoire was sequenced with immunoSEQ multiplex PCR; TCRdb's copy has only in-frame clones and lacks some. Counted here are 70,000 to 95,000 clones, approximately 91% occurring once; the ten biggest clones make up 0.69%. CDR1 SEHNR and CDR2 FQNEAQ come from the germline V gene (reference sequence). The trim removed 3 bases at V and 5 bases at J, leaving 3 bases unmatched. This CDR3 is 13 amino acids long. Sequenced material: CD4+ or CD8+ T cells sorted from blood, taken in a trial of the OX40 agonist ivuxolimab. This clonotype was obtained from an adult with an advanced solid tumor such as melanoma, head and neck, liver or kidney cancer. This chain uses TRBV7-9 with TRBJ2-7, with TRBD1 identical over 8 bases. The CDR3: CASSFQGANEQYF. CDR3 bases: TGTGCCAGCAGCTTTCAGGGGGCCAACGAGCAGTACTTC.